Below are 14 T cell receptor beta chains sequenced from a single sample in a study of cytomegalovirus exposure and HLA in healthy donors. Both 60 Vbeta primers and 13 Jbeta primers went into the PCR. Here immunoSEQ multiplex PCR was the method, and the copy in TCRdb shows in-frame clones only, minus some. The sample shows under 200,000 clones, around 79% of them seen only once. Sequencing input: PBMCs. Receptors originate from a woman aged 45-59 years in good health and CMV-seronegative.

This chain connects TRBV7-9 to TRBJ2-2, with D perhaps matching TRBD2 (6 bases). With 3 bases removed from V and 0 bases from J, the gap between germline ends came to 11 bases. Germline V gene lookup returns CDR1 SEHNR and CDR2 FQNEAQ (reference sequence). The CDR3 contains 16 residues. The CDR3 sequence: CASSLSGLPNTGELFF. For the CDR3, the DNA is TGTGCCAGCAGCTTGTCGGGACTCCCGAACACCGGGGAGCTGTTTTTT.

The chain is built from TRBV28 and TRBJ2-7; TRBD1 matches 7 bases. CDR1 and CDR2 from the germline V gene are MDHEN and SYDVKM. The CDR3 has 14 amino acids. V lost 5 bases and J lost 7; bases outside the gene matches: 11. CDR3 residues: CASSPGRGRPEQYF. CDR3 DNA sequence: TGTGCCAGCAGTCCCGGAAGGGGGCGGCCGGAGCAGTACTTC.

The genes are TRBV7-2 and TRBJ2-5; 15 nucleotides agree with TRBD2. The CDR3 totals 16 residues. The ends lost 5 bases at V and 5 bases at J; junction bases unmatched: 6. Germline V CDR1 and CDR2: SGHTA, FQGNSA. CDR3 amino acids: CASSPGTSGGRETQYF. The CDR3 DNA sequence: TGTGCCAGCAGCCCTGGGACTAGCGGGGGGAGGGAGACCCAGTACTTC.

Turning to this clone: The CDR3 end shows no conserved phenylalanine or tryptophan, and so a read error is likely. The chain has TRBV2 and TRBJ1-2, with no clear D. The germline V and J ends were trimmed by 6 bases and 3 bases, with 8 bases remaining between them. This CDR3 is 12 amino acids long. Looked up from germline, CDR1 is SNHLY and CDR2 is FYNNEI. In nucleotides, the CDR3 is TGTGCCAGCAGGCGGGAGCACTATGGCTACACCCTC. Its protein is CASRREHYGYTL.

The chain has TRBV4-3 and TRBJ2-1; D gene ambiguous. From germline, CDR1 is LGHNA and CDR2 YSLEER. Trimming removed 0 bases from V and 9 bases from J, with 9 bases in between. This CDR3 has 13 amino acids. CDR3 protein: CASSQDFLGEQFF. In nucleotides, the CDR3 is TGCGCCAGCAGCCAAGATTTCCTAGGTGAGCAGTTCTTC.

A few counts support this clone. This rearrangement joins TRBV2 to TRBJ2-5; TRBD2 matches 8 bases. Germline lookup yields CDR1 SNHLY and CDR2 FYNNEI. This CDR3 region has 15 residues. J lost 5 bases, V lost 0 bases, and 5 bases had no gene match. CDR3 loop: CASSEAPGGLETQYF. The CDR3 region has the DNA TGTGCCAGCAGTGAAGCCCCGGGAGGGTTGGAGACCCAGTACTTC.

J is TRBJ2-1 and V is TRBV28; 9 nucleotides line up with TRBD2. V was clipped by 5 bases and J by 5 bases; unmatched bases: 4. Germline CDR1 is MDHEN and CDR2 is SYDVKM. The CDR3 consists of 14 residues. CDR3 loop: CASSPWTSDNEQFF. Written as DNA, the CDR3 is TGTGCCAGCAGTCCCTGGACTAGCGACAATGAGCAGTTCTTC.

This clone has a handful of counts. The V and J genes are TRBV19 and TRBJ1-5; D remains unclear. CDR1 and CDR2 from the germline V gene are LNHDA and SQIVND (reference sequence). Trimming took off 3 bases at V and 0 bases at J, with 9 bases between the two ends. The CDR3 spans 15 residues. The CDR3 DNA reads TGTGCCAGTAGTATGCGGGGTTTTAGCAATCAGCCCCAGCATTTT. Its translation is CASSMRGFSNQPQHF.

This clone was seen a single time. In the same sample, other DNA sequences code for this CDR3. The chain has TRBV6-5 and TRBJ1-3; D ambiguous. CDR1 is MNHEY and CDR2 is SVGAGI in the germline V gene. V lost 6 bases to trimming and J lost 1 base, with 10 bases between them. The CDR3 is made up of 14 amino acids. Here the CDR3 reads CASRPPRSGNTIYF. The CDR3 DNA reads as TGTGCCAGCAGACCCCCGAGGTCTGGAAACACCATATATTTT.

Here the CDR3 reads CASSHKQPGNTIYF. The DNA of the CDR3 is TGTGCCAGTAGCCATAAACAGCCTGGAAACACCATATATTTT. This chain joins TRBV19 and TRBJ1-3; no firm D call. V lost 6 bases and J lost 2, with 11 bases in between. This CDR3 contains 14 residues. CDR1 and CDR2 from the germline V gene are LNHDA and SQIVND (reference sequence).

The CDR3 loop is CASSRRTGNYNEQFF. DNA of the CDR3: TGTGCCAGCAGCCGAAGGACAGGGAATTACAATGAGCAGTTCTTC. This sequence joins TRBV5-8 and TRBJ2-1; TRBD1 agrees at 8 bases. The ends lost 4 bases at V and 4 bases at J; junction bases unmatched: 7. Germline V gene sequence: CDR1 SGHTS, CDR2 YDEGEE. The CDR3 totals 15 residues.

The chain employs TRBV5-5 and TRBJ1-2; TRBD1 might be the D (6 bases). The CDR3 runs to 14 residues. Germline CDR1 SGHKS, CDR2 YYEKEE (reference sequence). Trimming pared 5 bases from V and 0 bases from J, leaving 11 bases between. CDR3 loop: CASSFGTSNYGYTF. The CDR3, as DNA: TGTGCCAGCAGTTTCGGGACATCTAACTATGGCTACACCTTC.

The chain carries TRBV29-1 and TRBJ2-3; no clear D gene. Looked up from germline, CDR1 is SQVTM and CDR2 is ANQGSEA. The length of the CDR3 is 13 residues. Between the trimmed V and J ends, which lost 3 bases and 6 bases, there was a span of 13 bases. The CDR3 protein is CSVDSWAADTQYF. The CDR3 region has the DNA TGCAGCGTTGACTCCTGGGCCGCTGATACGCAGTATTTT.

V is TRBV5-8 and J is TRBJ1-2; no clear D. Germline V gene lookup returns CDR1 SGHTS and CDR2 YDEGEE. The CDR3 length is 13 residues. V lost 0 bases, J lost 8 bases, and 11 bases lay in between. CDR3 amino acids: CASSLEPGGGYTF. The CDR3 DNA follows: TGTGCCAGCAGCTTGGAACCGGGAGGCGGCTACACCTTC.